This is a list of T cell receptor beta chains from one sample in a study of cytomegalovirus exposure and HLA in healthy donors. TCRdb keeps only in-frame clones here, not all; method: immunoSEQ multiplex PCR. The sample holds 100,000 to 150,000 clones, approximately 90% seen once. Specimen: PBMCs. The receptors stem from a man aged 18 to 30 in good health and CMV-seronegative. Both conserved end residues are part of each CDR3. D genes are given only for firm matches. Clone size, where shown, is once, few, many, or a class for clones that have expanded.

TRBD2 | few | TRBJ2-7 | TRBV4-1 | TGCGCCAGCAGCCAAGATCCACTAGCGGGAGTTCTATACGAGCAGTACTTC | CASSQDPLAGVLYEQYF
NA | few | TRBJ1-6 | TRBV6-4 | TGTGCCAGCAGATCCGAGAATAATTCACCCCTCCACTTT | CASRSENNSPLHF
TRBD1 | NA | TRBJ2-7 | TRBV18 | TGTGCCAGCTCACCACCTTTCAGGGGGCAAGAGCAGTACTTC | CASSPPFRGQEQYF
NA | NA | TRBJ2-7 | TRBV5-8 | TGTGCCAGCAGACTCGGAGGGGGCGGTTCCTACGAGCAGTACTTC | CASRLGGGGSYEQYF
NA | NA | TRBJ2-7 | TRBV28 | TGTGCCAGCAGTTTAGGAGGGCGCCTCGCCGAGCAGTACTTC | CASSLGGRLAEQYF
NA | few | TRBJ2-3 | TRBV7-2 | TGTGCCAGCACCAATCAGGGGCTAGTCAGTGGTACGCAGTATTTT | CASTNQGLVSGTQYF
NA | NA | TRBJ2-3 | TRBV2 | TGTGCCAGCAGTGACGAGGGCCCTGGCACAGATACGCAGTATTTT | CASSDEGPGTDTQYF
TRBD1 | few | TRBJ1-5 | TRBV6-1 | TGTGCCAGCCCCGGCCCCCAGGGGGTGGGTCAGCCCCAGCATTTT | CASPGPQGVGQPQHF
TRBD2 | NA | TRBJ2-1 | TRBV5-6 | TGTGCCAGCAGTTGGGGACTACTCTACAATGAGCAGTTCTTC | CASSWGLLYNEQFF
TRBD1 | NA | TRBJ1-4 | TRBV28 | TGTGCCAGCAGTTTACTTCGACAGGGCGAAAAACTGTTTTTT | CASSLLRQGEKLFF
NA | NA | TRBJ1-1 | TRBV11-2 | TGTGCCAGCAGCTCAGGGGTTCTTGCCGAAGCTTTCTTT | CASSSGVLAEAFF
NA | NA | TRBJ2-1 | TRBV14 | TGTGCCAGCAGCCAAGATCCGTCAGATTCCTACAATGAGCAGTTCTTC | CASSQDPSDSYNEQFF
TRBD1 | NA | TRBJ1-5 | TRBV7-6 | TGTGCCAGCAGCGGCAACTTTCGGGACAGGGGAGGATATAGCAATCAGCCCCAGCATTTT | CASSGNFRDRGGYSNQPQHF
TRBD1 | NA | TRBJ1-1 | TRBV18 | TGTGCCAGCTCACCAGGGACAGACAAGAACACTGAAGCTTTCTTT | CASSPGTDKNTEAFF
TRBD2 | NA | TRBJ2-2 | TRBV7-9 | TGTGCCAGCAACCCCGGGACTAGCGGGACCGGGGAGCTGTTTTTT | CASNPGTSGTGELFF
TRBD2 | NA | TRBJ2-5 | TRBV6-5 | TGTGCCAGCAGTTCTAGCGGGGGACAAGAGACCCAGTACTTC | CASSSSGGQETQYF
NA | NA | TRBJ1-1 | TRBV7-2 | TGTGCCAGCAGCTTATACAGACCCGAAGCTTTCTTT | CASSLYRPEAFF
TRBD1 | once | TRBJ2-5 | TRBV18 | TGTGCCAGCTCACCTTTCCGGGACAGGGAAAGCGCGGAGACCCAGTACTTC | CASSPFRDRESAETQYF
NA | NA | TRBJ2-3 | TRBV4-1 | TGCGCCAGCAGCCATTCCTTTGGGGGGAACACAGATACGCAGTATTTT | CASSHSFGGNTDTQYF
NA | NA | TRBJ2-7 | TRBV28 | TGTGCCAGCCGCCGCTCGGGACAGGGTGTATCTAGCGGGTTCTACGAGCAGTACTTC | CASRRSGQGVSSGFYEQYF
TRBD2 | few | TRBJ2-5 | TRBV6-6 | TGTGCCAGTTCTAGCGGGTCACAAGAGACCCAGTACTTC | CASSSGSQETQYF
TRBD1 | NA | TRBJ2-7 | TRBV5-8 | TGTGCCAGCAGCCGCCGCGGACAGGGGGCATACGAGCAGTACTTC | CASSRRGQGAYEQYF
NA | NA | TRBJ1-4 | TRBV6-6 | TGTGCCAGCAGTTTTTACAGTCTCCCTAATGAAAAACTGTTTTTT | CASSFYSLPNEKLFF
NA | NA | TRBJ1-6 | TRBV6-5 | TGTGCCAGCAGTTGGGGGGGCCGACTCAATTCACCCCTCCACTTT | CASSWGGRLNSPLHF
NA | NA | TRBJ1-1 | TRBV18 | TGTGCCGCTCGACAGAGCCCGAACACTGAAGCTTTCTTT | CAARQSPNTEAFF
TRBD1 | once | TRBJ2-1 | TRBV27 | TGTGCCAGCAGGCCGGGACAGGTTAACAATGAGCAGTTCTTC | CASRPGQVNNEQFF
NA | NA | TRBJ2-5 | TRBV4-1 | TGCGCCAGCAGCCAAGATTGGGGGCTAGCCCAAGAGACCCAGTACTTC | CASSQDWGLAQETQYF
TRBD2 | once | TRBJ2-1 | TRBV29-1 | TGCAGCACCAGCGGGAGATCCTACAATGAGCAGTTCTTC | CSTSGRSYNEQFF
TRBD1 | NA | TRBJ1-2 | TRBV2 | TGTGCCGAAGCAAACCGGGACAGTTTTCCTACTAGGGGCTACACCTTC | CAEANRDSFPTRGYTF
TRBD1 | NA | TRBJ2-1 | TRBV5-1 | TGCGCCAGCAGGGACGACAGGGGCGAAAACAATGAGCAGTTCTTC | CASRDDRGENNEQFF
NA | few | TRBJ1-5 | TRBV25-1 | TGTGCCAGCAGTGATTTGGGAGGTAATCAGCCCCAGCATTTT | CASSDLGGNQPQHF
NA | NA | TRBJ1-5 | TRBV27 | TGTGCCAGCAGTTTATCGACAGAGAGGCAGCCCCAGCATTTT | CASSLSTERQPQHF
NA | NA | TRBJ2-2 | TRBV6-4 | TGTGCCAGCAGCCCTGAGGACACCGGGGAGCTGTTTTTT | CASSPEDTGELFF
NA | NA | TRBJ2-7 | TRBV6-5 | TGTGCCAGCAGTTTGGGCCCCCTGATTGACGAGCAGTACTTC | CASSLGPLIDEQYF
NA | NA | TRBJ2-1 | TRBV14 | TGTGCCAGCAGCCAAGATCGAGGGGGCGGGAGGAATGAGCAGTTCTTC | CASSQDRGGGRNEQFF
NA | NA | TRBJ2-2 | TRBV11-3 | TGTGCCAGCAGACGACGGGGGAACACCGGGGAGCTGTTTTTT | CASRRRGNTGELFF
NA | once | TRBJ1-5 | TRBV28 | TGTGCCAGCAGCCTCCCAGGTCTTTTACAGCCCCAGCATTTT | CASSLPGLLQPQHF
NA | NA | TRBJ2-3 | TRBV9 | TGTGCCAGCAGCGTAACAGTCACAGATACGCAGTATTTT | CASSVTVTDTQYF
TRBD1 | NA | TRBJ1-3 | TRBV4-3 | TGCGCCAGCAGCCCCCGGGACAGTCAAGGAAACACCATATATTTT | CASSPRDSQGNTIYF
NA | NA | TRBJ1-4 | TRBV5-4 | TGTGCCACCTCGGACAGCCTCAATGAAAAACTGTTTTTT | CATSDSLNEKLFF
TRBD1 | NA | TRBJ2-2 | TRBV19 | TGTGCCAGTAACTCCAGGGGGCCCGGGGAGCTGTTTTTT | CASNSRGPGELFF
TRBD1 | NA | TRBJ1-1 | TRBV18 | TGTGCCAGCTCACCGAGGGGACAGACGAACACTGAAGCTTTCTTT | CASSPRGQTNTEAFF
TRBD2 | NA | TRBJ2-7 | TRBV7-2 | TGTGCCAGCAGCTTCGTGATGGGACTAGCGGGACCCTCCGAGCAGTACTTC | CASSFVMGLAGPSEQYF
NA | NA | TRBJ2-1 | TRBV11-3 | TGTGCCAGCAGCGAAAAGACAGATTACATGCCCAATGAGCAGTTCTTC | CASSEKTDYMPNEQFF
NA | few | TRBJ1-2 | TRBV7-2 | TGTGCCAGCAGCTTAGGCTCAGGTGTTAACTATGGCTACACCTTC | CASSLGSGVNYGYTF
NA | few | TRBJ1-1 | TRBV6-5 | TGTGCCAGCAGTTACGGACAAACCACTGAAGCTTTCTTT | CASSYGQTTEAFF
TRBD1 | once | TRBJ1-6 | TRBV4-3 | TGCGCCAGCAGCCGGGGCGACAGGGCTAATTCACCCCTCCACTTT | CASSRGDRANSPLHF
TRBD1 | NA | TRBJ1-2 | TRBV7-2 | TGTGCCAGCACCGAAGACAGGGTCGAGGGCTACACCTTC | CASTEDRVEGYTF
TRBD2 | NA | TRBJ2-7 | TRBV6-6 | TGTGCCAGCAGTCCGAGACTAGCGGGGGGTCACGAGCAGTACTTC | CASSPRLAGGHEQYF
NA | NA | TRBJ1-3 | TRBV14 | TGTGCCAGCAGCCACCTGGACAGTATCAAGTTAAACACCATATATTTT | CASSHLDSIKLNTIYF
TRBD1 | once | TRBJ1-4 | TRBV5-1 | TGCGCCAGCAGCTTCCGGGATGGGACAGGTGGTGAAAAACTGTTTTTT | CASSFRDGTGGEKLFF
NA | NA | TRBJ1-5 | TRBV6-1 | TGTGCCAGCAGTAACAGGAGGGATCAGCCCCAGCATTTT | CASSNRRDQPQHF